Here is one T cell receptor beta chain with its context. The CDR3 spans 14 residues. Germline V gene lookup returns CDR1 GTSNPN and CDR2 SVGIG (reference sequence). Trimming removed 0 bases from V and 5 bases from J, with 13 bases in between. This sample stems from a study of radiation and T cells in renal cell carcinoma. Time point: baseline pretreatment blood. Treatment of the sample: 15 Gy SBRT to primary tumor, nephrectomy 4 weeks later. Measured with immunoSEQ multiplex PCR; TCRdb has only the in-frame clones, and not every one. The sample holds some 150,000 clones, around four fifths seen once. The sequence was collected from a woman in her forties or fifties with renal cell carcinoma. The rearrangement links TRBV30 to TRBJ1-1; D is uncertain. The material was blood, obtained from a patient whose treatment included radiotherapy and nephrectomy. CDR3 coding DNA: TGTGCCTGGAGTGTGGGGTCGGGGTTGACTGAAGCTTTCTTT. It translates to CAWSVGSGLTEAFF. The full variable domain, in which reference TRBV30 and TRBJ1-1 provide the parts outside the CDR3, is SQTIHQWPATLVQPVGSPLSLECTVEGTSNPNLYWYRQAAGRGLQLLFYSVGIGQISSEVPQNLSASRPQDRQFILSSKKLLLSDSGFYLCAWSVGSGLTEAFFGQGTRLTVV.